One and the same sample provided the 15 T cell receptor beta chains below, sequenced in a study of OX40 agonist ivuxolimab in advanced cancers. Receptors were amplified or captured by the immunoSEQ multiplex PCR assay. This immuneACCESS table, as held by TCRdb, lists in-frame sequences with V and J called but not all clones. Of the missing ones, under half trace to an unresolved V gene in checked studies; the others have no known cause. The sample yields tens of thousands of clones; around 89% were counted once. The ten largest clones add up to around a third of the sample. This specimen was CD4+ or CD8+ T cells sorted from blood, taken in a trial of the OX40 agonist ivuxolimab. The receptors come from an adult with an advanced solid tumor such as melanoma, head and neck, liver or kidney cancer.

The V gene is TRBV11-2, the J gene TRBJ1-1, with 7 bases aligning to TRBD1. Germline loops: CDR1 SGHAT, CDR2 FQNNGV. Trimming took 3 bases from V and 7 from J; bases not matched to a gene: 8. This CDR3 region has 14 residues. The CDR3 DNA sequence: TGTGCCAGCAGCTTCCTAGGACAGGCTGGTGAAGCTTTCTTT. Translating gives CASSFLGQAGEAFF.

The chain has TRBV27 and TRBJ2-5; maybe TRBD2 (5 bases). Trimming shortened V by 6 bases and J by 3 bases, and 11 bases separated the two germline ends. Germline V gene data show CDR1 as MNHEY and CDR2 as SMNVEV (reference sequence). This CDR3 region has 13 residues. CDR3 region: CASRFGLEETQYF. The CDR3 DNA follows: TGTGCCAGCAGATTTGGACTCGAAGAGACCCAGTACTTC.

The rearrangement uses TRBV7-9 and TRBJ2-5, with 7 bases lining up with TRBD2. Germline values: CDR1 SEHNR, CDR2 FQNEAQ (reference sequence). After removal of 8 bases from V and 4 bases from J, the junction contained 13 bases not matched to a gene. The CDR3 runs to 15 residues. The CDR3 reads CASRRPGGASETQYF. In nucleotides, the CDR3 is TGTGCCAGCCGTCGCCCGGGGGGAGCATCAGAGACCCAGTACTTC.

V gene TRBV5-6 combines with J gene TRBJ2-7; no definite D call. V dropped 4 bases and J dropped 4 bases, with 12 bases sitting between them. Per germline, CDR1 SGHDT and CDR2 YYEEEE. The CDR3 totals 13 residues. The CDR3 sequence: CASSPVGDYEQYF. The CDR3 DNA reads as TGTGCCAGCAGCCCGGTCGGCGATTACGAGCAGTACTTC.

The chain has TRBV6-5 and TRBJ2-7; TRBD1 matches 10 bases. Trimming removed 5 bases from V and 5 bases from J; junction bases left unmatched: 6. Germline loops: CDR1 MNHEY, CDR2 SVGAGI. The CDR3 runs to 14 residues. This chain's CDR3 is CASSKGTGADEQYF. The CDR3 bases are TGTGCCAGCAGTAAAGGGACAGGGGCCGACGAGCAGTACTTC.

This clone was observed once. The chain employs TRBV7-2 and TRBJ1-5; TRBD1 is a possible D gene (5 bases). Trimming stripped 6 bases from V and 3 bases from J, with 15 bases between. This CDR3 region has 15 residues. CDR1 is SGHTA, CDR2 FQGNSA, per germline. CDR3 amino acids: CASSSIGGSNQPQHF. DNA for the CDR3: TGTGCCAGCAGTTCAATCGGGGGTTCCAATCAGCCCCAGCATTTT. The whole variable domain, remainder taken from reference TRBV7-2 and TRBJ1-5, is GAGVSQSPSNKVTEKGKDVELRCDPISGHTALYWYRQSLGQGLEFLIYFQGNSAPDKSGLPSDRFSAERTGGSVSTLTIQRTQQEDSAVYLCASSSIGGSNQPQHFGDGTRLSIL.

This chain uses TRBV28 with TRBJ1-4, with D maybe TRBD1 (5 bases). V was clipped by 8 bases and J by 8 bases, with 18 bases between them. The CDR3 extends over 14 amino acids. Germline values: CDR1 MDHEN, CDR2 SYDVKM. The CDR3 nucleotides read TGTGCCAGCGGGCAGACAGACTATAGGGAAAAACTGTTTTTT. Translating it yields CASGQTDYREKLFF.

The genes are TRBV15 and TRBJ2-7; D is uncertain. Germline V CDR1 and CDR2: LNHNV, YYDKDF (reference sequence). The germline V and J ends were trimmed by 4 bases and 3 bases, with 4 bases remaining between them. The CDR3 runs to 11 residues. This chain's CDR3 is CATSNNYEQYF. CDR3 DNA sequence: TGTGCCACCAGCAATAACTACGAGCAGTACTTC.

This sequence joins TRBV5-8 and TRBJ2-1, with D tentatively TRBD1 or TRBD2 (6 bases each). The V end lost 3 bases, the J end lost 3 bases, and 19 bases lay between the germline ends. This CDR3 contains 17 residues. Germline values: CDR1 SGHTS, CDR2 YDEGEE. The CDR3 is CASSSAGGGDFYNEQFF. The DNA for the CDR3 is TGTGCCAGCAGCTCCGCTGGGGGCGGGGACTTCTACAATGAGCAGTTCTTC. The full variable domain, with the rest looked up from reference TRBV5-8 and TRBJ2-1, is EAGVTQSPTHLIKTRGQQATLRCSPISGHTSVYWYQQALGLGLQFLLWYDEGEERNRGNFPPRFSGRQFPNYSSELNVNALELEDSALYLCASSSAGGGDFYNEQFFGPGTRLTVL.

The count of this clone is one. The rearrangement links TRBV9 to TRBJ1-3; D is perhaps TRBD1 (5 bases). Germline CDR1 SGDLS, CDR2 YYNGEE. V was shortened by 0 bases and J by 3 bases, with 13 bases between the two germline ends. The CDR3 sequence is 16 residues long. CDR3 protein: CASSVGVTEVGNTIYF. In DNA, the CDR3 is TGTGCCAGCAGCGTAGGGGTGACAGAGGTTGGAAACACCATATATTTT.

The V and J genes are TRBV19 and TRBJ1-2; no firm D call. This CDR3 comprises 10 residues. V was trimmed by 8 bases and J by 8 bases, leaving 9 bases between them. CDR1 and CDR2 from the germline V gene are LNHDA and SQIVND (reference sequence). The CDR3 DNA is TGTGCCAGTTTCGGACCGGGCTACACCTTC. Its protein is CASFGPGYTF.

This chain uses TRBV2 with TRBJ2-7; no definite D call. In germline, CDR1 is SNHLY, CDR2 FYNNEI. The V gene lost 2 bases and the J gene lost 0 bases, with 8 bases spanning the gap. This CDR3 has 14 residues. CDR3: CASSESAGSYEQYF. For the CDR3, the DNA is TGTGCCAGCAGTGAAAGCGCTGGCTCCTACGAGCAGTACTTC.

As DNA, the CDR3 is TGTGCCAGCAGCTACGGGGGCACTGAAGCTTTCTTT. It translates to CASSYGGTEAFF. V and J are TRBV5-6 and TRBJ1-1; D may be TRBD1 (5 bases). CDR3 length equals 12 residues. V was pared by 3 bases and J by 4 bases, with 7 bases between. The germline V gene has CDR1 SGHDT and CDR2 YYEEEE. Full variable domain (remainder filled in from reference TRBV5-6 and TRBJ1-1): DAGVTQSPTHLIKTRGQQVTLRCSPKSGHDTVSWYQQALGQGPQFIFQYYEEEERQRGNFPDRFSGHQFPNYSSELNVNALLLGDSALYLCASSYGGTEAFFGQGTRLTVV.

This clone was observed once. This rearrangement joins TRBV27 to TRBJ1-2; 8 positions match TRBD1. The junction had 4 bases not matched to a gene; V was cut back by 7 bases and J by 0 bases. CDR3 length: 14 amino acids. Per the germline V gene, CDR1 is MNHEY and CDR2 is SMNVEV (reference sequence). The CDR3 bases are TGTGCCAGCAAGACAGGGGCTTCTAACTATGGCTACACCTTC. Its translation: CASKTGASNYGYTF.

This clone has only one observation. The chain links TRBV19 to TRBJ2-7; 9 bases line up with TRBD1. The length of the CDR3 is 14 residues. Germline-derived CDR1 and CDR2 are LNHDA and SQIVND (reference sequence). V lost 3 bases to trimming and J lost 5 bases; unmatched junction nucleotides: 5. The CDR3 nucleotides read TGTGCCAGTAGTATCACAGGGGGCGGCAACGAGCAGTACTTC. Amino acid sequence: CASSITGGGNEQYF.